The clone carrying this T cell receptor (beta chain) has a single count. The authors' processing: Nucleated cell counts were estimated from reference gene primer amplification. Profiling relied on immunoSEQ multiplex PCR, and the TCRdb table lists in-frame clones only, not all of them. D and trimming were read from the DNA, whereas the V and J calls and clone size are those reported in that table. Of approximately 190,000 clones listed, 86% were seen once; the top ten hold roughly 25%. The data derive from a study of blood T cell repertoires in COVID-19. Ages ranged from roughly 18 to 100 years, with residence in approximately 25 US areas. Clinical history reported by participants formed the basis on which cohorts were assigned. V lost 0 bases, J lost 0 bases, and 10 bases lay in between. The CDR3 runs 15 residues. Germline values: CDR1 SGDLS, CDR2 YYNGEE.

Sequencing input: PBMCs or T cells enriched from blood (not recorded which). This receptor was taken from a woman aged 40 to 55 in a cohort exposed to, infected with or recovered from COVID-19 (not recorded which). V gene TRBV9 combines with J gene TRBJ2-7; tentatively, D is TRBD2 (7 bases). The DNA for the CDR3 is TGTGCCAGCAGCGTAGGCGGGGGCGTCTCCTACGAGCAGTACTTC. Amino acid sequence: CASSVGGGVSYEQYF.